The present T cell receptor beta chain was sequenced within a study of T-cell reconstitution after alpha-beta-depleted transplantation in children. Overall study findings and caveats: About two months after transplant, alpha-beta T cells reportedly came from several hundred expanded graft clones.

The CDR3 covers 18 residues. V dropped 3 bases and J dropped 5; count of bases not matched to a gene: 21. Germline loops: CDR1 DFQATT, CDR2 SNEGSKA (reference sequence). Worth noting for this clonotype: What it binds is not known.

TCRbeta library construction was performed incorporating unique molecular identifiers. Using its own MiXCR run on the PCR reads, TCRdb lists one record per CDR3 protein. Of under 750,000 distinct CDR3 sequences in the sample, roughly 23% were seen once. The V gene is TRBV20-1, the J gene TRBJ2-5; 7 bases are a match to TRBD1. The receptor was derived from a boy in the first two years of life who had a stem cell transplant for acute myeloid leukemia, so the T cells may come from the graft donor. Sequenced material: PBMCs, mostly from graft donor cells, taken 360 days after TCRalphabeta/CD19-depleted stem cell transplant. In DNA form, the CDR3 reads TGCAGTGCTAGGGGATTGGGACAGAGGCTATTCCATAGGGAGACCCAGTACTTC. Its translation: CSARGLGQRLFHRETQYF.